The 32 T cell receptor beta chains in this list originate from one sample, sequenced in a study of regulatory T cells in long-lasting Graves disease. TCR beta libraries were built with iRepertoire HTBI primers and Arm-PCR of CDR3 regions. TCRdb redid the calling of the multiplex PCR reads with MiXCR, one entry per CDR3 protein. The data contain about 220,000 distinct CDR3 sequences, roughly 20% of them seen just once; the ten biggest clones take up about 11%. Time point defined: newly diagnosed GD, antithyroid drugs for less than 3 months. After RNA was extracted from PBMCs, the TCR library was made from it. The data also belong to a second study, concerning T cells in Graves' hyperthyroidism and ophthalmopathy.

The sequences come from peripheral blood mononuclear cells (PBMCs), collected at new diagnosis, from a patient treated with antithyroid drugs. These receptors were collected from a woman aged 25-40 years with Graves disease.

The sample holds many counts of this clonotype. V and J are TRBV11-2 and TRBJ2-3; D unresolved. V lost 2 bases to trimming and J lost 1 base, with 10 bases between them. Per the germline V gene, CDR1 is SGHAT and CDR2 is FQNNGV. The length of the CDR3 is 15 residues. In nucleotides, the CDR3 is TGTGCCAGCAGCTTAACCAAGACCGGCACAGATACGCAGTATTTT. Encoded protein: CASSLTKTGTDTQYF. The complete variable domain, with remaining parts taken from reference TRBV11-2 and TRBJ2-3, reads EAGVAQSPRYKIIEKRQSVAFWCNPISGHATLYWYQQILGQGPKLLIQFQNNGVVDDSQLPKDRFSAERLKGVDSTLKIQPAKLEDSAVYLCASSLTKTGTDTQYFGPGTRLTVL.

The table lists this clonotype with many counts. The rearrangement joins TRBV20-1 to TRBJ1-1; TRBD1 aligns across 8 bases. This CDR3 comprises 15 residues. V trimming: 3 bases; J trimming: 0 bases; junction bases outside the gene matches: 6. Germline loops: CDR1 DFQATT, CDR2 SNEGSKA (reference sequence). The CDR3 DNA follows: TGCAGTGCTAGGAGGCCGACAGGGGTGAACACTGAAGCTTTCTTT. The encoded protein is CSARRPTGVNTEAFF.

This clonotype was detected ten times or more. V gene TRBV7-2 combines with J gene TRBJ1-1; D possibly corresponds to TRBD1 (6 bases). The CDR3 is made up of 15 amino acids. The V and J ends lost 5 bases and 1 base respectively, with 14 bases between them. Germline-derived CDR1 and CDR2 are SGHTA and FQGNSA. CDR3 DNA sequence: TGTGCCAGCAGCGCAAACAGGGTCGCGAACACTGAAGCTTTCTTT. As protein: CASSANRVANTEAFF.

This clonotype was picked up many times. V usage is TRBV12-3 or TRBV12-4 and J usage is TRBJ1-2; tentative D call: TRBD1 (5 bases). V was cut by 5 bases and J by 1 base, with 17 bases left in between. The CDR3 has 16 amino acids. CDR3 DNA sequence: TGTGCCAGCAGTCCCCTGGTCGGGGGAGGTAACTATGGCTACACCTTC. It codes for CASSPLVGGGNYGYTF.

This clonotype was seen a handful of times. This may be a read error: a much more frequent sequence differs by one nucleotide. The chain carries TRBV27 and TRBJ1-1; 7 bases match TRBD1. V dropped 4 bases and J dropped 7; count of bases not matched to a gene: 9. The germline V gene encodes CDR1 MNHEY and CDR2 SMNVEV (reference sequence). The CDR3 runs to 14 residues. The CDR3 here is CASSSPGTANEAFF. CDR3 coding DNA: TGTGCCAGCAGTTCCCCCGGGACAGCAAATGAAGCTTTCTTT.

This clonotype was found many times. V usage is TRBV7-2 and J usage is TRBJ2-1; D unresolved. CDR1 is SGHTA and CDR2 is FQGNSA in the germline V gene. The CDR3 runs 15 residues. The V end was cut by 3 bases, the J end by 1 base, with 10 bases between. CDR3 DNA sequence: TGTGCCAGCAGCTTCAGAACAGTATCCTACAATGAGCAGTTCTTC. It encodes CASSFRTVSYNEQFF.

There are many counts of this clonotype. The V and J genes are TRBV2 and TRBJ1-4; no clear D. Germline loops: CDR1 SNHLY, CDR2 FYNNEI. Trimming removed 7 bases from V and 3 bases from J, with 12 bases in between. This CDR3 comprises 14 residues. The CDR3 DNA reads as TGTGCCAGCACGAGGCAGGTCGCTAATGAAAAACTGTTTTTT. Translated: CASTRQVANEKLFF.

This clonotype was observed many times. This CDR3 reads CSARDPGNEQYF. CDR3 coding DNA: TGCAGTGCTAGAGATCCCGGGAACGAGCAGTACTTC. V and J are TRBV20-1 and TRBJ2-7, with a weak D call TRBD2 (5 bases). V lost 0 bases and J 5 bases, leaving 8 bases between the germline ends. The CDR3 contains 12 residues. Germline V gene data show CDR1 as DFQATT and CDR2 as SNEGSKA (reference sequence).

This clonotype occurred many times. The chain uses TRBV24-1 and TRBJ2-1, with a tentative D call TRBD2 (5 bases). The CDR3 loop spans 14 amino acids. Germline V gene lookup returns CDR1 KGHDR and CDR2 SFDVKD. With 4 bases removed from V and 2 bases from J, the gap between germline ends came to 8 bases. The chain's CDR3 is CATSESGTYNEQFF. DNA of the CDR3: TGTGCCACCAGTGAGTCGGGAACCTACAATGAGCAGTTCTTC.

This clonotype was detected ten times or more. V is TRBV12-5 and J is TRBJ1-3, with D unresolved. CDR3 length: 14 amino acids. Trimming cost V 5 bases and J 0 bases, with 8 bases left between them. CDR1 LGHNT and CDR2 FRNRAP come from the germline V gene. CDR3 residues: CASGRDLSGNTIYF. The CDR3 region has the DNA TGTGCTAGTGGTCGGGATCTCTCTGGAAACACCATATATTTT.

This clonotype came up many times. The V and J genes are TRBV19 and TRBJ2-5; no definite D call. Trimming cost V 6 bases and J 2 bases, with 13 bases left between them. From germline, CDR1 is LNHDA and CDR2 SQIVND (reference sequence). There are 14 residues in the CDR3. This CDR3 is CASSPGFGQETQYF. CDR3 DNA sequence: TGTGCCAGTAGCCCGGGCTTTGGGCAAGAGACCCAGTACTTC.

This clonotype was counted many times. The DNA for the CDR3 is TGCGCCAGCACCGAATACAGGGGTCACACTGAAGCTTTCTTT. Residues: CASTEYRGHTEAFF. The chain couples TRBV5-1 to TRBJ1-1; the match to TRBD1 covers 7 bases. The CDR3 is 14 residues long. The ends lost 6 bases at V and 3 bases at J; junction bases unmatched: 8. Germline CDR1 reads SGHRS; CDR2 reads YFSETQ.

About this clonotype: With a much larger clone just one base away, this may be a read error. The chain joins TRBV30 to TRBJ1-2; D perhaps matches TRBD1 (5 bases). The germline V gene has CDR1 GTSNPN and CDR2 SVGIG (reference sequence). The germline V and J ends were trimmed by 4 bases and 7 bases, with 16 bases remaining between them. This CDR3 region has 13 residues. The DNA of the CDR3 is TGTGCCTGGATTATTGGCAGGGAGAGTGGCTACACCTTC. It encodes CAWIIGRESGYTF. The complete variable domain, with remaining parts taken from reference TRBV30 and TRBJ1-2, reads SQTIHQWPATLVQPVGSPLSLECTVEGTSNPNLYWYRQAAGRGLQLLFYSVGIGQISSEVPQNLSASRPQDRQFILSSKKLLLSDSGFYLCAWIIGRESGYTFGSGTRLTVV.

This clonotype was seen at least ten times. This rearrangement joins TRBV12-5 to TRBJ2-7; D is possibly TRBD2 (6 bases). V dropped 7 bases and J dropped 2 bases, with 15 bases sitting between them. CDR1 LGHNT and CDR2 FRNRAP come from the germline V gene. The CDR3 sequence is 14 residues long. The CDR3 coding sequence is TGTGCTAGTGCCTTCGGGGGAGCTACCTACGAGCAGTACTTC. It codes for CASAFGGATYEQYF.

Turning to this clonotype: This could be a read error, since a much larger clone is one nucleotide away. CDR3 residues: CSVVRATNAEAFF. The CDR3 DNA is TGCAGCGTTGTAAGAGCGACGAACGCTGAAGCTTTCTTT. V usage is TRBV29-1 and J usage is TRBJ1-1; no clear D. The CDR3 covers 13 residues. The germline gives CDR1 SQVTM, CDR2 ANQGSEA.

This clonotype was seen at least ten times. V is TRBV9 and J is TRBJ2-7; TRBD1 aligns across 7 bases. V lost 0 bases, J lost 0 bases, and 0 bases stayed unmatched. The CDR3 totals 14 residues. The germline gives CDR1 SGDLS, CDR2 YYNGEE. CDR3 residues: CASSVGDSSYEQYF. The DNA for the CDR3 is TGTGCCAGCAGCGTAGGGGACAGCTCCTACGAGCAGTACTTC.

This clonotype was found many times. The V and J genes are TRBV6-5 and TRBJ1-2, with 10 nucleotides matching TRBD1. The J segment lost 0 bases and the V segment lost 0 bases, leaving 4 bases of the junction unmatched. The CDR3 has 17 residues. From germline, CDR1 is MNHEY and CDR2 SVGAGI. The CDR3 here is CASSYSGQGVANYGYTF. CDR3 sequence (DNA): TGTGCCAGCAGTTACTCAGGACAGGGGGTAGCTAACTATGGCTACACCTTC.

This clonotype was found many times. The chain combines TRBV7-2 with TRBJ1-3; 7 bases line up with TRBD1. Germline V gene data show CDR1 as SGHTA and CDR2 as FQGNSA. Trimming cost V 4 bases and J 4 bases; bases outside gene matches: 10. The CDR3 length is 16 residues. Here the CDR3 DNA reads TGTGCCAGCAGCTCGCGACAGGGTTTGTCGGGAAACACCATATATTTT. It translates to CASSSRQGLSGNTIYF.

The chain couples TRBV11-2 to TRBJ1-5; D is ambiguous. The ends were cut back, 3 bases at V and 5 bases at J, with 23 bases in the middle. The CDR3 is 18 amino acids. In germline, CDR1 is SGHAT, CDR2 FQNNGV. This CDR3 is CASSFTLFARRTDQPQHF. DNA for the CDR3: TGTGCCAGCAGCTTTACTCTCTTCGCGAGGCGCACCGATCAGCCCCAGCATTTT. The variable domain in full, completed from reference TRBV11-2 and TRBJ1-5, reads EAGVAQSPRYKIIEKRQSVAFWCNPISGHATLYWYQQILGQGPKLLIQFQNNGVVDDSQLPKDRFSAERLKGVDSTLKIQPAKLEDSAVYLCASSFTLFARRTDQPQHFGDGTRLSIL.

This clonotype came up many times. The genes are TRBV7-9 and TRBJ2-7; TRBD1 aligns across 10 bases. Germline V lookup: CDR1 SEHNR, CDR2 FQNEAQ (reference sequence). CDR3 length: 15 residues. V was pared by 5 bases and J by 0 bases, with 4 bases of the junction left unmatched. The CDR3 nucleotides read TGTGCCAGCAGCGTGGACAGGGGGAGCTCCTACGAGCAGTACTTC. This gives the protein CASSVDRGSSYEQYF.

This clonotype has at least ten counts. V and J are TRBV20-1 and TRBJ2-7; TRBD2 matches at 9 bases. From germline, CDR1 is DFQATT and CDR2 SNEGSKA (reference sequence). Unmatched junction bases numbered 5, after V lost 3 bases and J lost 2 bases. The CDR3 spans 14 residues. DNA for the CDR3: TGCAGTGCTAGTCGGGCTAGCGGGGCCTACGAGCAGTACTTC. This translates into CSASRASGAYEQYF.

This clonotype has at least ten counts. V usage is TRBV7-2 and J usage is TRBJ1-2; D may be TRBD1 (6 bases). V lost 1 base and J 8 bases, leaving 17 bases between the germline ends. In germline, CDR1 is SGHTA, CDR2 FQGNSA. CDR3 size: 15 residues. The CDR3 DNA follows: TGTGCCAGCAGCTTAGATGGCAGGGGAGGAGAAGGCTACACCTTC. Its protein is CASSLDGRGGEGYTF.

This clonotype was observed many times. The CDR3 loop reads CASRLAGGNYYEQYF. For the CDR3, the DNA is TGTGCCAGCAGGCTAGCGGGAGGGAATTACTACGAGCAGTACTTC. V gene TRBV27 combines with J gene TRBJ2-7; 12 bases line up with TRBD2. Germline trimming cut 6 bases from V and 3 bases from J; bases unmatched to any gene: 6. CDR3 size: 15 residues. CDR1 and CDR2 from the germline V gene are MNHEY and SMNVEV (reference sequence).

On this clonotype: A much larger clone differs by one base, so this may be a read error. The V gene is TRBV28, the J gene TRBJ2-7, with 7 positions matching TRBD1. This CDR3 has 14 amino acids. The trim removed 7 bases at V and 3 bases at J, leaving 9 bases unmatched. Germline values: CDR1 MDHEN, CDR2 SYDVKM. CDR3 amino acids: CASIPGQQNYEQYF. The DNA for the CDR3 is TGTGCCAGCATCCCGGGACAGCAAAACTACGAGCAGTACTTC.

This clonotype was recorded a few times. The CDR3 does not close with the conserved phenylalanine or tryptophan, likely indicating a read error. V gene TRBV12-3 or TRBV12-4 combines with J gene TRBJ1-1; D might be TRBD1 (5 bases). The CDR3 extends over 15 amino acids. Trimming stripped 9 bases from V and 1 base from J, with 18 bases between. The CDR3 here is CARSRDGTPNTEAFS. DNA of the CDR3: TGTGCCAGAAGTCGGGACGGAACACCGAACACTGAAGCTTTCTCT.

The chain joins TRBV6-1 to TRBJ2-1, with unresolved D. Per the germline V gene, CDR1 is MNHNS and CDR2 is SASEGT. V lost 6 bases and J 6 bases, leaving 3 bases between the germline ends. CDR3 size: 10 residues. CDR3 amino acids: CASRLNEQFF. CDR3 coding DNA: TGTGCCAGCAGGCTCAATGAGCAGTTCTTC.

This clonotype came up many times. The chain uses TRBV5-4 and TRBJ1-1, with D uncertain. Per the germline V gene, CDR1 is SGHNT and CDR2 is YYREEE (reference sequence). The CDR3 extends over 15 amino acids. The ends were cut back, 0 bases at V and 0 bases at J, with 9 bases in the middle. CDR3 loop: CASSLGGKMNTEAFF. CDR3 DNA sequence: TGTGCCAGCAGCTTGGGTGGCAAGATGAACACTGAAGCTTTCTTT.

This clonotype was detected many times. This chain links TRBV28 with TRBJ1-6; TRBD1 matches 9 bases. The CDR3 is 16 residues long. The ends lost 4 bases at V and 8 bases at J; junction bases unmatched: 9. Germline V gene sequence: CDR1 MDHEN, CDR2 SYDVKM. The CDR3 sequence: CASSSAYRGQDSPLHF. CDR3 nucleotides: TGTGCCAGCAGTTCGGCCTACAGGGGGCAGGATTCACCCCTCCACTTT.

This clonotype has ten or more counts. The chain is built from TRBV20-1 and TRBJ1-2, with D maybe TRBD1 (5 bases). CDR3 length: 13 residues. Germline CDR1 is DFQATT and CDR2 is SNEGSKA (reference sequence). Trimming took off 2 bases at V and 4 bases at J, with 11 bases between the two ends. The CDR3 DNA is TGCAGTGCTAGAATCGGGGGGGTCTATGGCTACACCTTC. Translated: CSARIGGVYGYTF.

This clonotype was detected many times. J is TRBJ1-5 and V is TRBV30, with a tentative D call TRBD1 (5 bases). The CDR3 is 16 residues long. Germline V gene lookup returns CDR1 GTSNPN and CDR2 SVGIG (reference sequence). V dropped 2 bases and J dropped 3 bases, with 17 bases sitting between them. The CDR3 DNA sequence: TGTGCCTGGAGTAGCGGGGCAGGAAACATCAATCAGCCCCAGCATTTT. It is translated as CAWSSGAGNINQPQHF.

This clonotype showed up many times. This chain joins TRBV6-2 or TRBV6-3 and TRBJ1-2; D may be TRBD1 (6 bases). The CDR3 has 14 residues. Germline V lookup: CDR1 MNHEY, CDR2 SVGEGT. V gave up 6 bases and J gave up 8 bases, with 19 bases separating them. The CDR3 DNA is TGTGCCAGCAGCGGGGGCCGGGAACGAACGGGCTACACCTTC. It encodes CASSGGRERTGYTF.

This chain uses TRBV3-1 with TRBJ1-1, with a tentative D call TRBD1 (5 bases). CDR1 is LGHDT, CDR2 YNNKEL, per germline (reference sequence). The CDR3 contains 15 residues. V lost 0 bases and J lost 4, with 12 bases in between. In DNA, the CDR3 is TGTGCCAGCAGCCAAGAAATAGTGAGGGGCACTGAAGCTTTCTTT. It codes for CASSQEIVRGTEAFF. Full variable domain (outside the CDR3, taken from reference TRBV3-1 and TRBJ1-1): DTAVSQTPKYLVTQMGNDKSIKCEQNLGHDTMYWYKQDSKKFLKIMFSYNNKELIINETVPNRFSPKSPDKAHLNLHINSLELGDSAVYFCASSQEIVRGTEAFFGQGTRLTVV.